Listed below are T cell receptor beta chains from one sample, sequenced in a study of blood T cell repertoires in COVID-19. Profiled with immunoSEQ multiplex PCR; TCRdb holds only in-frame clones, not every one. Among some 200,000 clones, around 86% were seen once, and the ten largest hold more than 8.5%. The sequenced material came from PBMCs or T cells enriched from blood (not recorded which). These receptors were collected from a woman in her 50s with acute COVID-19. The CDR3 runs from the conserved cysteine through the conserved F or W. A D gene is named only where the DNA matches it firmly. Not all rows give a size; the values are once, few, many and, for expanded clones, a class.

14 | TRBJ1-1 | TRBD1 | NA | TRBV7-2 | CASTDRAGNTEAFF | TGTGCCAGCACGGACAGGGCGGGAAACACTGAAGCTTTCTTT
16 | TRBJ2-5 | TRBD2 | few | TRBV5-8 | CASSLGLAGGRETQYF | TGTGCCAGCAGCTTGGGCCTAGCGGGGGGACGGGAGACCCAGTACTTC
13 | TRBJ1-5 | NA | NA | TRBV10-3 | CAISELQGQPQHF | TGTGCCATCAGTGAACTACAGGGTCAGCCCCAGCATTTT
15 | TRBJ2-1 | TRBD2 | NA | TRBV5-1 | CASSSPSGRGNEQFF | TGCGCCAGCAGCTCCCCTAGCGGTCGGGGCAATGAGCAGTTCTTC
16 | TRBJ1-4 | NA | NA | TRBV19 | CASSIIFGQRGEKLFF | TGTGCCAGTAGTATTATTTTCGGACAGCGGGGCGAGAAACTGTTTTTT
15 | TRBJ2-7 | NA | once | TRBV15 | CATSREGTPSYEQYF | TGTGCCACCAGCAGAGAGGGGACACCGAGCTACGAGCAGTACTTC
15 | TRBJ2-1 | TRBD2 | NA | TRBV18 | CASSHTTSGYNEQFF | TGTGCCAGCTCACACACGACTAGCGGATACAATGAGCAGTTCTTC
14 | TRBJ1-5 | NA | NA | TRBV6-1 | CASSSETGSQPQHF | TGTGCCAGCAGTTCAGAAACAGGGAGTCAGCCCCAGCATTTT
15 | TRBJ2-3 | TRBD2 | NA | TRBV11-3 | CASSLAGGRTDTQYF | TGTGCCAGCAGCTTAGCGGGGGGGAGGACAGATACGCAGTATTTT
14 | TRBJ2-1 | NA | few | TRBV13 | CASSPGGPNNEQFF | TGTGCCAGCAGCCCAGGGGGGCCCAACAATGAGCAGTTCTTC
15 | TRBJ2-2 | NA | NA | TRBV18 | CASSPKAVNTGELFF | TGTGCCAGCTCACCCAAAGCGGTTAACACCGGGGAGCTGTTTTTT
11 | TRBJ2-7 | NA | NA | TRBV20-1 | CSAYRQGYTYF | TGCAGTGCTTATCGTCAGGGCTACACGTACTTC
14 | TRBJ2-5 | NA | NA | TRBV7-2 | CASSLAWEIETQYF | TGTGCCAGCAGCTTAGCCTGGGAGATAGAGACCCAGTACTTC
11 | TRBJ2-5 | NA | NA | TRBV12-3/TRBV12-4 | CASKLQETQYF | TGTGCCAGCAAACTTCAAGAGACCCAGTACTTC